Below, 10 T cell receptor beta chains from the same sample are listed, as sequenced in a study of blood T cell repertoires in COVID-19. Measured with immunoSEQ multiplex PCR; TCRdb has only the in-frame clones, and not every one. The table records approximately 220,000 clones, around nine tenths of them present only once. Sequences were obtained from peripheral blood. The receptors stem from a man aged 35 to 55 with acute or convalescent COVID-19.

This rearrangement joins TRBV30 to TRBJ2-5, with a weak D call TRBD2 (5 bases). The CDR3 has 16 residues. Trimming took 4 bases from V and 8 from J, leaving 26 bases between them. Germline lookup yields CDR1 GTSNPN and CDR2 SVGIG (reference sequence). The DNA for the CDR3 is TGTGCCTGGACCCGTGTTCTGGACTCCTTCGGTAGTACCCAGTACTTC. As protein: CAWTRVLDSFGSTQYF.

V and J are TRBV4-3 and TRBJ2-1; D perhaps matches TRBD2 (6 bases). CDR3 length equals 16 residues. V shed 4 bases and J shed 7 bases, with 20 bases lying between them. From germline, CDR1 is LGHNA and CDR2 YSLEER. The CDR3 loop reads CASSPSFGSVLNEQFF. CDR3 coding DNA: TGCGCCAGCAGCCCCAGCTTCGGGAGCGTCCTAAATGAGCAGTTCTTC.

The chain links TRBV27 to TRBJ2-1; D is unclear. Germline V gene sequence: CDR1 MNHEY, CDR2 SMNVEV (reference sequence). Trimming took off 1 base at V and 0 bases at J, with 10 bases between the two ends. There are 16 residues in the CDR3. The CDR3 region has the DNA TGTGCCAGCAGTTTATTATACAGTCCCTCCTACAATGAGCAGTTCTTC. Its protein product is CASSLLYSPSYNEQFF.

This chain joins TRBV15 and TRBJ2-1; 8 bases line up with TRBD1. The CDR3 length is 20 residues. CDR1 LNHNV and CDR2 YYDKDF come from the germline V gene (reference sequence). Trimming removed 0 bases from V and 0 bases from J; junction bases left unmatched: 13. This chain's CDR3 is CATSRDYGQGPLFSYNEQFF. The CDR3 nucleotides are TGTGCCACCAGCAGAGATTATGGACAGGGTCCACTCTTCTCCTACAATGAGCAGTTCTTC.

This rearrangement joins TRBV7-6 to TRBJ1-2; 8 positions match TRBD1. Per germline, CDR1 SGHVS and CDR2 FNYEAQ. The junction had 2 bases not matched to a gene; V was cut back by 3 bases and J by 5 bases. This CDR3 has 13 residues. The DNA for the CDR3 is TGTGCCAGCAGCTTGTGGACAGGGTATGGCTACACCTTC. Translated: CASSLWTGYGYTF.

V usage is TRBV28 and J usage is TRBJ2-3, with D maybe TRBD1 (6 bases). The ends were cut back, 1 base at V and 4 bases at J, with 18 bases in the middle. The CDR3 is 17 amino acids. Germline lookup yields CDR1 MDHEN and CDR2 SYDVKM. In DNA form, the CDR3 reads TGTGCCAGCAGTTTATCAGGCAGGGGCCTAGAGTCAGATACGCAGTATTTT. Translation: CASSLSGRGLESDTQYF.

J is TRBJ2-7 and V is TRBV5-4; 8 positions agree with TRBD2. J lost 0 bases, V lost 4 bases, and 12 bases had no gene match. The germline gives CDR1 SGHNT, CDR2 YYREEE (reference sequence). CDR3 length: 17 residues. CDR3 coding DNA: TGTGCCAGCAGCCCCCGACCGAATAGCGGGGACTCCTACGAGCAGTACTTC. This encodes CASSPRPNSGDSYEQYF.

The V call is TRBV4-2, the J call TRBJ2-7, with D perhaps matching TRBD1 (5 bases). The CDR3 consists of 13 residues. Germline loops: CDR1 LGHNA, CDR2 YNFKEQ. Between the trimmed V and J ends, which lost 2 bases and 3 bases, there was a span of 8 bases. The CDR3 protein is CASSQLRGYEQYF. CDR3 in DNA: TGTGCCAGCAGCCAATTAAGGGGCTACGAGCAGTACTTC.

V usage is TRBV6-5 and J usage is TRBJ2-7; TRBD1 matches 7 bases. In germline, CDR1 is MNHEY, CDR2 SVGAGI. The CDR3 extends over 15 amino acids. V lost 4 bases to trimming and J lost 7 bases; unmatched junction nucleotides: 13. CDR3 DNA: TGTGCCAGCAGTTTGGGACAGCTGCCTTTTACGGAGCAGTACTTC. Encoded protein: CASSLGQLPFTEQYF.

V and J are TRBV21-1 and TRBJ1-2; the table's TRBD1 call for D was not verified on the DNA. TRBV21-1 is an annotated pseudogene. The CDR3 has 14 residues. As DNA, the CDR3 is TGTGCCAGCACCTCGAGAGGGGGATACTATGGCTACACCTTC. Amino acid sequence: CASTSRGGYYGYTF.